This record concerns one TCR beta chain sequence. Its cognate antigen is unknown. The sample is drawn from a study of CD8 T cells in ankylosing spondylitis. Germline V CDR1 and CDR2: SGHVS, FQNEAQ. Trimming removed 1 base from V and 10 bases from J; junction bases left unmatched: 13. The CDR3 contains 17 residues. Overall study findings and caveats: Enrichment of disease-linked clones was reportedly significant in matched ankylosing spondylitis synovial fluid.

TCRdb called the 5' RACE reads again in MiXCR, with one record for every CDR3 protein. In the table there are under 130,000 distinct CDR3 sequences, 24% of which are singletons. What was sequenced was synovial fluid, either unsorted or a sorted T cell fraction (not recorded which). This TCR came from a male donor with ankylosing spondylitis. The chain couples TRBV7-8 to TRBJ1-6; TRBD1 matches 7 bases. The CDR3 spells CASSLGQGRTFGSPLHF. In DNA, the CDR3 is TGTGCCAGCAGCTTAGGACAGGGACGGACTTTTGGGTCACCCCTCCACTTT.